This TCR beta chain was identified in a study of cytomegalovirus exposure and HLA in healthy donors (dated by TCRdb to the late 2010s). Concerning the study at large: According to an earlier analysis of 550 to 750 of the donors, 200 million or so T cells yielded over 100 million unique TCR beta sequences and 276 Gb of sequence data. A later genetic analysis took genome-wide SNP genotypes for about 60% of the roughly 670 donors and used that subset as a discovery cohort. Among the roughly 400 genotyped donors, approximately 82% belonged to the genetic ancestry cluster associated with self-reported Caucasian donors. Because of strong linkage in the cohort, roughly five DR-DQ haplotypes were treated as single units for association and clustering. A later analysis re-examined previously published TCR beta repertoires from more than 600 donors and added high-resolution HLA genotyping to investigate patterns of TCR occurrence. About 310 gigabases of sequencing data and some 85 million unique TCR sequences were included in an early release covering roughly 600 HLA-typed donors. A separate validation cohort of more than 100 different subjects was used in addition to the roughly 700-subject first cohort. Among 398 genotyped donors of the cohort, an average of roughly 240,000 unique TCR beta nucleotide sequences were sequenced per donor, 15% to 20% of them non-productive. The study used immunosequencing to profile the T cell repertoires of 670 or so subjects and linked those repertoires to cytomegalovirus serostatus. High-throughput TCR immunosequencing, statistical association of individual TCRs with disease status, and machine learning were combined to predict cytomegalovirus infection status. Donor age, sex, ethnicity and CMV serostatus were collected together with the repertoire data. Typing coverage varied by locus: roughly 629-630 donors for A, B, C, DRB1 and DQB1; some 520 for DQA1; approximately 610 for DPA1; roughly 470 for DPB1. HLA typing covered class I and class II loci at four-digit resolution. The study was designed to test whether signatures of past pathogen exposure could be identified by cataloging public T cell receptors. Rather than using new phenotypic data, the later analysis identified candidate immune exposures from TCR beta sequences and from how often those sequences occurred across donors. An earlier analysis of about 600 of the donors used high-throughput TCR beta sequencing to judge whether each TCR beta V gene segment behaved as functional or pseudogenic. All discovery cohort repertoires had been generated using a single sequencing platform. The full study reports these points: A further reported finding was that TCR beta sequences accurately predicted the HLA-A and HLA-B alleles for most subjects in the first cohort. Immune exposure information for the cohort was limited to CMV serostatus. Some IMGT-functional V segments, including TRBV6-2 and TRBV6-3, could not be distinguished by the 87-base-pair reads and were therefore excluded. In a later genetic analysis, a missense DCLRE1C variant was associated with V-gene and J-gene trimming of TCR beta chains, and the association was replicated in an independent cohort. Because HLA typing was missing for some donors at each locus, association tests included only the typed subset. Compared with the roughly 710-donor mean, donors in an Asian-associated ancestry cluster had fewer N-insertions in productive TCRs, according to a later genetic analysis. The sequencing pipeline was judged likely to have produced a cluster of highly shared sequence variants as a technical artifact. Most CMV-associated TCR beta chains appeared to be HLA-restricted in a later analysis, and the HLA associations seemed to be driven largely by CMV exposure. The cohort was sequenced for TCR beta chains only, and without alpha or paired-chain data the features that could be detected were limited. Three of the identified cytomegalovirus-associated TCR beta chains were confirmed in vitro to be specific for cytomegalovirus antigens. While some public TCRs were present in many individuals, most TCR sequences turned up only very rarely across donors. Roughly 15 rarely observed V segments, including chromosome 9 orphons, were excluded from the earlier analysis of several hundred of the donors because counts were too low. Assigning TCR associations to individual alleles was difficult when HLA alleles, especially DR and DQ, strongly co-occurred. According to a later analysis, parvovirus B19, influenza, CMV and Epstein-Barr virus appeared linked to several top co-occurrence clusters. In a later analysis, the rate of TCR association differed among HLA loci, with DRB1 alleles having the most associated TCRs and HLA-C alleles having the fewest. Compared with equally common non-associated chains, HLA-associated TCR beta chains in a later analysis were more clonally expanded and had lower generation probabilities. In both the original and validation cohorts, the classifier was reported to diagnose cytomegalovirus status with high specificity and sensitivity. In an earlier analysis of 587 of the donors, most TCR beta V segments were observed in productive rearrangements about 90% or about 30% of the time, broadly matching IMGT annotations. The study listed 150 to 200 TCR beta chains as associated with cytomegalovirus. It was suggested by the authors that the approach could potentially be generalized to other disease states and immunological phenotypes. Sequencing depth was assumed to be roughly uniform across donors in the presence/absence analyses, though that assumption may not hold. Linkage disequilibrium might explain the correlated functional status among segregating V segments, but an unknown experimental factor could not be ruled out. Specific HLA alleles were associated with about 17,000 TCR beta sequences at a false discovery rate of 0.05 in a later analysis.

Concerning this clone itself: Its antigen has not been determined. Base quality data are lacking; no much larger clone is found one base away.

In total, 666 healthy bone marrow donors made up the cohort. All cohort members were sampled while nominally healthy, although unrecorded immune exposures were likely present. The donor tested CMV seropositive, placing the donor among the roughly 300 seropositive members of the cohort. Every donor gave a peripheral blood sample, and the peripheral blood mononuclear cells from that sample were used for TCR beta sequencing. The Qiagen DNeasy Blood Extraction Kit was used to extract genomic DNA from the blood cell samples. The CDR3 runs 15 amino acids, cysteine and phenylalanine included. Just CDR3 DNA is preserved here, 45 bases in frame from base 1. CDR1 and CDR2 (MDHEN, SYDVKM) derive from the germline V gene. V and J are trimmed by 5 bases and 4 bases, and the gene matches miss 6 bases of the junction. The library was obtained by the immunoSEQ multiplex PCR assay. For the multiplex PCR, a mixture combining 60 forward primers for TCR Vbeta segments and 13 reverse primers for TCR Jbeta segments was used. The CDR3 region of rearranged TCR beta genes was amplified from genomic DNA with a multiplex PCR assay. The amplified TCR beta libraries were sequenced on the Illumina HiSeq System as 87-base-pair reads. The original pipeline was this. In a later analysis, about 80 million unique TCR beta chains were counted across the approximately 640 repertoires, and roughly 9.9 million of these chains were shared by at least two donors. Raw reads were error-corrected and collapsed into unique sequences by a nearest-neighbor algorithm in which closely related sequences were merged to remove PCR and sequencing errors. V, D and J gene segments were assigned by aligning CDR3 sequences to IMGT reference sequences. For a sequence to be retained, a match of at least six nucleotides to both a V gene segment and a J gene segment was required. Rearrangements were called productive when the CDR3 lacked stop codons and stayed in frame with V and J; all others were non-productive. CDR3 was defined according to IMGT convention as the region running from the second conserved V-encoded cysteine to the conserved J-encoded phenylalanine. In an earlier analysis of 550 to 650 of the donors, sequences lacking an unambiguous match to a single V gene segment were excluded. An earlier analysis of roughly 590 of the donors called V segments functional above 56.7% productive rearrangements and segregating when the between-donor standard deviation exceeded 5%. To diagnose cytomegalovirus status from the catalog of TCR beta chain sequences, a statistical classification framework was built. In a later analysis, V and J genes were assigned by comparing TCR nucleotide sequences against IMGT/GENE-DB human TR gene sequences. A later analysis assigned CDR3 sequences and most-parsimonious VDJ recombination scenarios with the TCRdist pipeline. In a later analysis, every TCR beta chain was defined by the combination of its CDR3 amino acid sequence and its V-gene family, and reads without a unique V-gene family were dropped. To address suspected cross-contamination and a sequencing artifact, a later analysis removed 550 to 750 highly shared, low-generation-probability nucleotide sequences. A later analysis calculated a clonal expansion index for each public chain from normalized within-repertoire ranks of inferred template counts. In a later analysis, generation probabilities were computed using a VDJ recombination model fitted to out-of-frame rearrangements, and the results were checked against IGoR. In a later analysis, TCR-TCR, TCR-HLA and TCR-CMV co-occurrence was scored with hypergeometric tests, and a repertoire-size bias correction was applied to TCR pairs. False discovery rates were estimated in a later analysis by permuting HLA or CMV assignments 20 times. A later analysis grouped co-occurring TCRs with DBSCAN, adding TCRdist sequence similarity when clustering within HLA-allele-positive subsets. Repertoires with fewer than 30,000 or more than 120,000 public chains were left out of co-occurrence clustering, as were a few repertoires with anomalous nucleotide sharing. The table was pulled from immuneACCESS by TCRdb, which kept in-frame rearrangements only. Such tables lose some clones; where checked, under half of the loss comes from unresolved V genes, and the rest has no known cause. V and J calls plus clone size are reproduced from that table; the DNA served to infer D and trimming. The sample records fewer than 200,000 clones, roughly four fifths of which are singletons. The ten largest make up 9.5% to 12% of the sample.

The material sequenced was PBMCs. The V gene is TRBV28 and the J gene is TRBJ2-1, with TRBD2 matching 9 junction bases. This sequence was found in a man aged 45 to 65 in good health and CMV-seropositive. The encoded CDR3 is CASSPALAGYNEQFF. The DNA sequence is as follows: TGTGCCAGCAGTCCCGCTCTAGCGGGGTACAATGAGCAGTTCTTC. Beyond the CDR3, the reference TRBV28 and TRBJ2-1 genes provide the residues; the full variable domain reads: DVKVTQSSRYLVKRTGEKVFLECVQDMDHENMFWYRQDPGLGLRLIYFSYDVKMKEKGDIPEGYSVSREKKERFSLILESASTNQTSMYLCASSPALAGYNEQFFGPGTRLTVL.